A single sample is the source of the 18 T cell receptor beta chains below, sequenced in a study of T-cell reconstitution after alpha-beta-depleted transplantation in children. For TCRbeta, the library was prepared with unique molecular identifiers. TCRdb analysed the PCR reads with MiXCR anew, one entry per CDR3 protein. The profile covers about 600,000 distinct CDR3 sequences, with approximately 13% appearing a single time and about 2% taken by the ten largest. The material was PBMCs, mostly from graft donor cells, obtained 360 days after TCRalphabeta/CD19-depleted stem cell transplant. These receptors all stem from a male patient aged 10 to 17 who had a stem cell transplant for acute myeloid leukemia, so the T cells may come from the graft donor.

This CDR3 is CASSLGQGNNEQFF. The CDR3 DNA follows: TGTGCCAGCAGCCTGGGACAGGGAAACAATGAGCAGTTCTTC. The chain carries TRBV7-2 and TRBJ2-1; TRBD1 matches 9 bases. Germline V gene sequence: CDR1 SGHTA, CDR2 FQGNSA. CDR3 length: 14 residues. Trimming cost V 5 bases and J 5 bases; bases outside gene matches: 4.

This clonotype has a count of ten or more. The genes are TRBV27 and TRBJ2-3; D is unresolved. The CDR3 is 19 residues long. V was shortened by 4 bases and J by 3 bases, with 26 bases between the two germline ends. Germline V gives CDR1 MNHEY, CDR2 SMNVEV (reference sequence). CDR3 bases: TGTGCCAGCAGTTCATACTTTATACGTCCGACTCTTGAGACAGATACGCAGTATTTT. Translated: CASSSYFIRPTLETDTQYF.

This clonotype was detected only a few times. The chain has TRBV7-2 and TRBJ2-7; D uncertain. The germline V gene has CDR1 SGHTA and CDR2 FQGNSA. The CDR3 sequence is 13 residues long. V gave up 1 base and J gave up 4 bases, with 8 bases separating them. CDR3 loop: CASSLDPSYEQYF. CDR3 nucleotides: TGTGCCAGCAGCTTAGACCCCTCATACGAGCAGTACTTC.

The table lists this clonotype with a few counts. Here the CDR3 DNA reads TGCAGTGCTAGGGTTGTGGGGAGGAACACTGAAGCTTTCTTT. Amino acids: CSARVVGRNTEAFF. The chain links TRBV20-1 to TRBJ1-1, with D unclear. V was shortened by 3 bases and J by 1 base, with 12 bases between the two germline ends. The CDR3 covers 14 residues. Per germline, CDR1 DFQATT and CDR2 SNEGSKA (reference sequence).

This clonotype was detected only a few times. V gene TRBV20-1 combines with J gene TRBJ2-7; tentatively, D is TRBD1 (6 bases). With 0 bases removed from V and 4 bases from J, the gap between germline ends came to 19 bases. The length of the CDR3 is 16 residues. Per the germline V gene, CDR1 is DFQATT and CDR2 is SNEGSKA (reference sequence). CDR3 residues: CSARDRDTGQLYEQYF. CDR3 in DNA: TGCAGTGCTAGAGATCGGGATACGGGACAACTATACGAGCAGTACTTC.

The DNA of the CDR3 is TGTGCCAGCAGCCCTACGGACCCGGTTATGCAGTATTTT. Translated: CASSPTDPVMQYF. The rearrangement uses TRBV5-6 and TRBJ2-3; D remains unclear. Germline V CDR1 and CDR2: SGHDT, YYEEEE. The CDR3 loop spans 13 amino acids. V lost 4 bases to trimming and J lost 11 bases, with 17 bases between them.

This clonotype came up a few times. CDR3 in amino acids: CSTGTSGNLINYEQYF. The CDR3 nucleotides are TGCAGTACCGGGACTAGCGGCAACCTTATAAACTACGAGCAGTACTTC. The rearrangement links TRBV20-1 to TRBJ2-7; 11 positions match TRBD2. This CDR3 is 16 amino acids long. Trimming cost V 8 bases and J 3 bases; bases outside gene matches: 15. Looked up from germline, CDR1 is DFQATT and CDR2 is SNEGSKA (reference sequence).

Many counts were recorded for this clonotype. V gene TRBV6-5 combines with J gene TRBJ2-1; tentatively, D is TRBD2 (5 bases). The CDR3 spans 16 residues. In germline, CDR1 is MNHEY, CDR2 SVGAGI. V lost 2 bases, J lost 6 bases, and 17 bases lay in between. Here the CDR3 DNA reads TGTGCCAGCAGTTACCTCGGGGAAACAGACCGCAATGAGCAGTTCTTC. Translation: CASSYLGETDRNEQFF.

The gene calls are TRBV6-2 or TRBV6-3 and TRBJ2-7; D is ambiguous. Trimming left V 10 bases short and J 1 base short, with 17 bases between. Germline assignment: CDR1 MNHEY and CDR2 SVGEGT. The CDR3 sequence is 14 residues long. For the CDR3, the DNA is TGTGCCATCTCCCTATTACTTACTTCCTACGAGCAGTACTTC. Translated: CAISLLLTSYEQYF.

This clonotype was observed many times. The chain couples TRBV29-1 to TRBJ2-3; no clear D gene. The CDR3 is made up of 13 amino acids. Deletions cut 3 bases from V and 6 bases from J, with 13 bases between. CDR1 SQVTM and CDR2 ANQGSEA come from the germline V gene. The CDR3 DNA reads TGCAGCGTTGATGCCTCCCCAGCGGATACGCAGTATTTT. Translation gives CSVDASPADTQYF.

This clonotype turned up a few times. The chain joins TRBV27 to TRBJ2-7; 8 bases map to TRBD1. Trimming removed 5 bases from V and 6 bases from J; junction bases left unmatched: 6. The CDR3 has 13 residues. Germline CDR1 MNHEY, CDR2 SMNVEV (reference sequence). CDR3 amino acids: CASSANTGGEQYF. CDR3 DNA: TGTGCCAGCAGTGCCAACACAGGGGGCGAGCAGTACTTC.

The chain combines TRBV7-3 with TRBJ2-7, with TRBD1 matching 9 bases. J was trimmed by 2 bases and V by 5 bases; bases with no gene match: 7. Germline V gene data show CDR1 as SGHTA and CDR2 as FQGTGA. The CDR3 is 15 amino acids. In DNA form, the CDR3 reads TGTGCCAGCAGCGCTACCGGGACAGGGACCTACGAGCAGTACTTC. Its translation is CASSATGTGTYEQYF.

Ten or more counts support this clonotype. V is TRBV7-3 and J is TRBJ2-1, with TRBD2 matching 9 bases. J was trimmed by 6 bases and V by 5 bases; bases with no gene match: 5. From germline, CDR1 is SGHTA and CDR2 FQGTGA. The CDR3 loop spans 14 amino acids. The CDR3 bases are TGTGCCAGCAGCGCCGGACTAGCGACCAATGAGCAGTTCTTC. Translation: CASSAGLATNEQFF.

This sequence joins TRBV27 and TRBJ1-2; D is unclear. The germline V gene has CDR1 MNHEY and CDR2 SMNVEV (reference sequence). V shed 3 bases and J shed 4 bases, with 9 bases lying between them. There are 13 residues in the CDR3. The chain's CDR3 is CASSFFSSYGYTF. CDR3 coding DNA: TGTGCCAGCAGTTTTTTTAGTTCCTATGGCTACACCTTC.

This clonotype was counted between two and nine times. The chain uses TRBV20-1 and TRBJ2-2, with 9 bases identical to TRBD2. The CDR3 runs 15 residues. The germline gives CDR1 DFQATT, CDR2 SNEGSKA (reference sequence). After removal of 5 bases from V and 4 bases from J, the junction contained 8 bases not matched to a gene. The chain's CDR3 is CSAPTLTSGTGELFF. The CDR3 coding sequence is TGCAGTGCTCCAACGCTGACTAGCGGCACCGGGGAGCTGTTTTTT.

This clonotype occurred a few times. The J gene is TRBJ2-5, the V gene TRBV18; TRBD2 matches 12 bases. CDR3 size: 17 residues. Trimming removed 3 bases from V and 4 bases from J; junction bases left unmatched: 9. Per the germline V gene, CDR1 is KGHSH and CDR2 is LQKENI. The CDR3 nucleotides are TGTGCCAGCTCACCTCTGGGATCGACTAGCGGGAGAGAGACCCAGTACTTC. It yields the protein CASSPLGSTSGRETQYF. The complete variable domain, with remaining parts taken from reference TRBV18 and TRBJ2-5, reads NAGVMQNPRHLVRRRGQEARLRCSPMKGHSHVYWYRQLPEEGLKFMVYLQKENIIDESGMPKERFSAEFPKEGPSILRIQQVVRGDSAAYFCASSPLGSTSGRETQYFGPGTRLLVL.

The gene calls are TRBV20-1 and TRBJ2-7; weak D call: TRBD1 (5 bases). With 6 bases removed from V and 2 bases from J, the gap between germline ends came to 14 bases. CDR1 and CDR2 (germline): DFQATT, SNEGSKA (reference sequence). The CDR3 consists of 13 residues. The CDR3: CSARARGTYEQYF. The CDR3 DNA reads TGCAGTGCCAGGGCTAGGGGCACCTACGAGCAGTACTTC.

This clonotype was counted only a few times. The V and J genes are TRBV29-1 and TRBJ2-7, with D possibly being TRBD2 (5 bases). This CDR3 has 14 residues. Trimming pared 4 bases from V and 2 bases from J, leaving 15 bases between. CDR1 is SQVTM and CDR2 is ANQGSEA in the germline V gene. CDR3 nucleotide sequence: TGCAGCGTTGGGAGCACCGCAGCGGCCTACGAGCAGTACTTC. Translated, it gives CSVGSTAAAYEQYF.